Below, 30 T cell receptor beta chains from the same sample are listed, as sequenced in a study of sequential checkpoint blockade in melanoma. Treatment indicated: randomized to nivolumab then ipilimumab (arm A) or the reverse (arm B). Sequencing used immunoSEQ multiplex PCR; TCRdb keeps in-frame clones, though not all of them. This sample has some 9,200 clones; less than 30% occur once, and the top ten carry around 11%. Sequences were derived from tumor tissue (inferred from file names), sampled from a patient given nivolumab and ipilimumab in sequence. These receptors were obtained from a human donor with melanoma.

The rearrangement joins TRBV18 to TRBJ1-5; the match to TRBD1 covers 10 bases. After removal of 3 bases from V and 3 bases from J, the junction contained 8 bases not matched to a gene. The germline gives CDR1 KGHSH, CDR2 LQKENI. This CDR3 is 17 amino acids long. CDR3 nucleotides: TGTGCCAGCTCACCGAGTGGACAGGGGGATGACAATCAGCCCCAGCATTTT. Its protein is CASSPSGQGDDNQPQHF.

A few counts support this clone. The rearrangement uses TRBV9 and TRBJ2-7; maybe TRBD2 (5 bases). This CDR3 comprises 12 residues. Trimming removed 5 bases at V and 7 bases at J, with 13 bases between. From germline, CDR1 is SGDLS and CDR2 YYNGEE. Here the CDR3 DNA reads TGTGCCAGCAGTGCCCTAGCAGATGAGCAGTACTTC. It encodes CASSALADEQYF.

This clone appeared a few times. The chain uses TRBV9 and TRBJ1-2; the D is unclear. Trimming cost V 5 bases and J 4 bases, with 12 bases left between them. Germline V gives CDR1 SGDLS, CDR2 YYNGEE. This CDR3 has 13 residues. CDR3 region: CASSRQDSYGYTF. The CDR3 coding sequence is TGTGCCAGCAGTCGCCAGGATAGCTATGGCTACACCTTC.

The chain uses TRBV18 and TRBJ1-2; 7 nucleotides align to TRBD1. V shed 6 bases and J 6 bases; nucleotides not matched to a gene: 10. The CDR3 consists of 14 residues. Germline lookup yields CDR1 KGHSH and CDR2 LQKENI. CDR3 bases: TGTGCCAGCTCCCCGACAGGGAATTTACATGGCTACACCTTC. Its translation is CASSPTGNLHGYTF.

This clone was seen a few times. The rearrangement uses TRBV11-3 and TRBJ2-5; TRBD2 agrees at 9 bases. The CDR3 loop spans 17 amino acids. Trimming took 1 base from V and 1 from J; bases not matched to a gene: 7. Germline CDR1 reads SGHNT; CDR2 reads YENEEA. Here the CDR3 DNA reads TGTGCCAGCAGCTTAGGGATAGCGGGGGCTCTCCAAGAGACCCAGTACTTC. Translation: CASSLGIAGALQETQYF.

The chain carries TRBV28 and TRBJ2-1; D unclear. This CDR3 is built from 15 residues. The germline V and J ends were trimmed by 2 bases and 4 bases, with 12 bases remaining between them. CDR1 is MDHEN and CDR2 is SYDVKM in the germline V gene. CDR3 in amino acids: CASSLQVDEYNEQFF. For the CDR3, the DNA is TGTGCCAGCAGTTTACAGGTAGACGAATACAATGAGCAGTTCTTC.

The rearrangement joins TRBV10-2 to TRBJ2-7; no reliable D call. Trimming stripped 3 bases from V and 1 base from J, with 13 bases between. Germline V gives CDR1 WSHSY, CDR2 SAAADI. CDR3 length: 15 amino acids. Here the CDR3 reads CASSDRRSNSYEQYF. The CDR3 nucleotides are TGCGCCAGCAGTGATAGGCGCAGCAATTCCTACGAGCAGTACTTC.

CDR3 residues: CASSQTPGQPQHF. CDR3 bases: TGCGCCAGCAGCCAGACACCCGGTCAGCCCCAGCATTTT. The V call is TRBV4-1, the J call TRBJ1-5; D not certain. Germline loops: CDR1 MGHRA, CDR2 YSYEKL. The CDR3 runs to 13 residues. V was cut by 3 bases and J by 6 bases, with 9 bases left in between.

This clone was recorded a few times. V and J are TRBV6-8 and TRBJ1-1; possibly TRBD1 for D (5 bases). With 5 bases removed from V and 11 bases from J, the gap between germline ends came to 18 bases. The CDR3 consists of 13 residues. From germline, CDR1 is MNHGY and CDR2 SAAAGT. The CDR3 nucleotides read TGTGCCAGCAGTCCGACCGGGGCCAGAGGCGCTTTCTTT. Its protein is CASSPTGARGAFF.

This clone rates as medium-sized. The CDR3 DNA is TGTGCCAGCAGCCCGTCGGGGGCCAGCTCCTACGAGCAGTACTTC. It translates to CASSPSGASSYEQYF. This chain links TRBV11-3 with TRBJ2-7; D possibly uses TRBD1 or TRBD2 (6 bases each). V was pared by 5 bases and J by 0 bases, with 14 bases between. This CDR3 contains 15 residues. Germline V gene data show CDR1 as SGHNT and CDR2 as YENEEA.

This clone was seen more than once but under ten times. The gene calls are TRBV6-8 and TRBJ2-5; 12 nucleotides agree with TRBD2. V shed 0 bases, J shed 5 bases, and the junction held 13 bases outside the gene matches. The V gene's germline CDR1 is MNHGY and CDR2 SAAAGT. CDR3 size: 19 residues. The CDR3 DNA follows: TGTGCCAGCAGTTACTCACTAGCGGGGGGTCCCCGGTCGTGGGAGACCCAGTACTTC. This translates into CASSYSLAGGPRSWETQYF.

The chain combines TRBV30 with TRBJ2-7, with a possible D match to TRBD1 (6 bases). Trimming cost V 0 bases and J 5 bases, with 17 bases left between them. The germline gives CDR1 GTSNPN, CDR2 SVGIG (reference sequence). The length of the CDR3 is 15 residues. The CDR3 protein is CAWSVLMGASHEQYF. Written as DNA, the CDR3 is TGTGCCTGGAGTGTTCTGATGGGGGCGAGTCACGAGCAGTACTTC.

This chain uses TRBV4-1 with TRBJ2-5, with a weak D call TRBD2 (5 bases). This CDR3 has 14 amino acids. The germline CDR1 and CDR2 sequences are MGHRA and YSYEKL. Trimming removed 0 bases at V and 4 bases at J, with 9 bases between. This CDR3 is CASSQERGTETQYF. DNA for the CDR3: TGCGCCAGCAGCCAAGAACGGGGAACAGAGACCCAGTACTTC.

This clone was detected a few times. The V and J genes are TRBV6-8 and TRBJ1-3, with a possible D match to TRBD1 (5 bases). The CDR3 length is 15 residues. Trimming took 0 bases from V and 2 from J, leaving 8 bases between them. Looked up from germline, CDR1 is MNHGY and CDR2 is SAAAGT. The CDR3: CASSYSGVPGNTIYF. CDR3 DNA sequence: TGTGCCAGCAGTTACTCGGGGGTTCCTGGAAACACCATATATTTT.

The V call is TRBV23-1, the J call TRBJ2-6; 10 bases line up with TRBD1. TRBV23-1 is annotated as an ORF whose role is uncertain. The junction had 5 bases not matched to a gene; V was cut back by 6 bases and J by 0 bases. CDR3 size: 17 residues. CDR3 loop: CASSLDRGGSGANVLTF. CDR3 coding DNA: TGCGCCAGCAGCCTGGACAGGGGGGGCTCTGGGGCCAACGTCCTGACTTTC.

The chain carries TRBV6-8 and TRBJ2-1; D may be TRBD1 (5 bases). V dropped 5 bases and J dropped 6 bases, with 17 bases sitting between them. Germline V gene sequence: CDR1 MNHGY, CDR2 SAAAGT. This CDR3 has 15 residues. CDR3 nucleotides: TGTGCCAGCAGTCCCCCATGGGGCGACGGCAATGAGCAGTTCTTC. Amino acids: CASSPPWGDGNEQFF.

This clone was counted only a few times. CDR3 DNA: TGTGCCAGCAGCCCCGTTTGGGCAGATAATTCACCCCTCCACTTT. Translation gives CASSPVWADNSPLHF. This sequence joins TRBV6-8 and TRBJ1-6; D unclear. Trimming pared 6 bases from V and 5 bases from J, leaving 14 bases between. This CDR3 has 15 residues. Germline CDR1 MNHGY, CDR2 SAAAGT.

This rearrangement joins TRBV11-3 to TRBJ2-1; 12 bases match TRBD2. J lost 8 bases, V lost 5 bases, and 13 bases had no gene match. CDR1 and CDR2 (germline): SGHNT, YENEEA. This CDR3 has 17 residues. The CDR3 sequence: CASSPPASGGAGDEQFF. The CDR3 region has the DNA TGTGCCAGCAGCCCTCCCGCTAGCGGGGGGGCCGGGGATGAGCAGTTCTTC.

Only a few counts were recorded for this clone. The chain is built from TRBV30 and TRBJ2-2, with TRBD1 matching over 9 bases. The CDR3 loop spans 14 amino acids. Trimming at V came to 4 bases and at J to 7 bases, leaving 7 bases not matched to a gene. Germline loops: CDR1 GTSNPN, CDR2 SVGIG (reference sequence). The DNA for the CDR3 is TGTGCCTGGAATAGACAGGGGGGGGACGGGGAGCTGTTTTTT. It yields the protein CAWNRQGGDGELFF.

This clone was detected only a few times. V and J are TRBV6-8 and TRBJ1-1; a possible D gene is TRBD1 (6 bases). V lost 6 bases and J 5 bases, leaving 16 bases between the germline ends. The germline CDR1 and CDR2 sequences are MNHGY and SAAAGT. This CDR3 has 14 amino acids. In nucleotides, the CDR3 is TGTGCCAGCAGCCTCGGGGGGGCGAGAACTGAAGCTTTCTTT. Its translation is CASSLGGARTEAFF.

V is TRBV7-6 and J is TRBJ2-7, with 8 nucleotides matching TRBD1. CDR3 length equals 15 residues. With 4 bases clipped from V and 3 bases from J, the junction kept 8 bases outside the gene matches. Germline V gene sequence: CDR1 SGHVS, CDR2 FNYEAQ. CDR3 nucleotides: TGTGCCAGCAGCTCTAGGCCGGGACAGGACTACGAGCAGTACTTC. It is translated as CASSSRPGQDYEQYF.

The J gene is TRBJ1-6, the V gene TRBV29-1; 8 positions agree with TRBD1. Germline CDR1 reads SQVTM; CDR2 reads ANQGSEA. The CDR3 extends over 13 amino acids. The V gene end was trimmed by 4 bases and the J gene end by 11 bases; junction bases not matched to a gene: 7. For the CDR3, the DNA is TGCAGCGTTGCCTTCTCACAGGGGGCACCCCTCCACTTT. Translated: CSVAFSQGAPLHF.

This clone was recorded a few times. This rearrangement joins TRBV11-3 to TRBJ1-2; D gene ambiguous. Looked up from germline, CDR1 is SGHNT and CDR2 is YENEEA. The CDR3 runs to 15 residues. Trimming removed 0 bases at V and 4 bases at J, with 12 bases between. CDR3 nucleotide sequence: TGTGCCAGCAGCTTAGACTCCGGTGGGTCCTATGGCTACACCTTC. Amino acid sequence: CASSLDSGGSYGYTF.

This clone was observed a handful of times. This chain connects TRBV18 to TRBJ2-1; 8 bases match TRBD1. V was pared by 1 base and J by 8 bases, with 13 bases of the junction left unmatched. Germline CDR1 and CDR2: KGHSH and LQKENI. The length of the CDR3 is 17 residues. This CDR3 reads CASSPLGNRGLTYEQFF. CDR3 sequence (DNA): TGTGCCAGCTCACCACTTGGGAACAGGGGGTTAACCTATGAGCAGTTCTTC.

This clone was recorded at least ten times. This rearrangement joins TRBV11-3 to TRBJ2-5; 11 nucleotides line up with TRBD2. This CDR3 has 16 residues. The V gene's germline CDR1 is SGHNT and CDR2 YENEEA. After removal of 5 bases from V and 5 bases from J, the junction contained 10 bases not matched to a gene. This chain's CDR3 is CASSIGLAGQAETQYF. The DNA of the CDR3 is TGTGCCAGCAGCATAGGACTAGCGGGTCAGGCGGAGACCCAGTACTTC. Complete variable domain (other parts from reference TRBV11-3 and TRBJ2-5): EAGVVQSPRYKIIEKKQPVAFWCNPISGHNTLYWYLQNLGQGPELLIRYENEEAVDDSQLPKDRFSAERLKGVDSTLKIQPAELGDSAVYLCASSIGLAGQAETQYFGPGTRLLVL.

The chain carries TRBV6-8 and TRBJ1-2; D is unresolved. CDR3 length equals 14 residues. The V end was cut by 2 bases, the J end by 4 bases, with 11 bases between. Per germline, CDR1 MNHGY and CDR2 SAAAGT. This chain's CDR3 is CASSYVREGYGYTF. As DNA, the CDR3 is TGTGCCAGCAGTTACGTCCGGGAGGGCTATGGCTACACCTTC.

The CDR3 protein is CASSTSGGVLGELFF. CDR3 in DNA: TGTGCCAGTAGCACTAGCGGGGGGGTTTTAGGGGAGCTGTTTTTT. The J gene is TRBJ2-2, the V gene TRBV19; 13 bases align to TRBD2. The V segment lost 6 bases and the J segment 8 bases; nucleotides outside the gene matches: 6. CDR3 length: 15 amino acids. Germline V CDR1 and CDR2: LNHDA, SQIVND (reference sequence).

Here the CDR3 reads CAWSAGTGGNQPQHF. DNA of the CDR3: TGTGCCTGGAGCGCTGGGACAGGGGGCAATCAGCCCCAGCATTTT. This chain uses TRBV30 with TRBJ1-5; 10 nucleotides line up with TRBD1. The CDR3 is made up of 15 amino acids. The ends lost 3 bases at V and 2 bases at J; junction bases unmatched: 4. The germline V gene encodes CDR1 GTSNPN and CDR2 SVGIG (reference sequence).

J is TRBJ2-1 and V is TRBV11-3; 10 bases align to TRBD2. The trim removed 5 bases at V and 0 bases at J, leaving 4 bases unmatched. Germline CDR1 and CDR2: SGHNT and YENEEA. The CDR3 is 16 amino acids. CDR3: CASSGPSGGSYNEQFF. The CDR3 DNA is TGTGCCAGCAGCGGTCCTAGCGGGGGCTCCTACAATGAGCAGTTCTTC.

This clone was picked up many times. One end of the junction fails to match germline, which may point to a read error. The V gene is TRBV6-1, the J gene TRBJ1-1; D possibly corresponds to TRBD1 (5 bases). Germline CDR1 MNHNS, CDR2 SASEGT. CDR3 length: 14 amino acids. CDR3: CAISEGAGITEAFF. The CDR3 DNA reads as TGTGCCATCAGTGAAGGGGCCGGGATCACTGAAGCTTTCTTT.